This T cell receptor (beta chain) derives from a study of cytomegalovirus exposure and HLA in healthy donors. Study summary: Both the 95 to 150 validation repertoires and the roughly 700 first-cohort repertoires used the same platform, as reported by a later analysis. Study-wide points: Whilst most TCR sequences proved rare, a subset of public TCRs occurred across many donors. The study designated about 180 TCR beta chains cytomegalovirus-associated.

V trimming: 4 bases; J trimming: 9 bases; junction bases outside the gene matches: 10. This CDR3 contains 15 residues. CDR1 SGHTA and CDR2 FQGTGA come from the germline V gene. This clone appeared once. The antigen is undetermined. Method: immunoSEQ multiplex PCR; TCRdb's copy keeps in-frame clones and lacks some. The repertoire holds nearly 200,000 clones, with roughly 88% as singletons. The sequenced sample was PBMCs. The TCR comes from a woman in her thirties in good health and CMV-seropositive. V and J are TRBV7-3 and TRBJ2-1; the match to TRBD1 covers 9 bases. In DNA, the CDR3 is TGTGCCAGCAGCTCACGGGTGGGACAGGGCGGTGAGCAGTTCTTC. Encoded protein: CASSSRVGQGGEQFF.